This T cell receptor beta chain appears in the sequencing data of a study of blood T cells in healthy people across ages (dated by TCRdb to 2015 to 2017). At the level of the whole study: In model experiments, roughly one uniquely barcoded TCR beta cDNA molecule per two T cells was captured by template switching. Four age groups were formed from the donors: young (average approximately 15 years), middle-aged (around 41), aged (about 62) and long-lived (approximately 78). To avoid experimental bias, donors of different ages were distributed randomly across sequencing lanes. To track age-related changes in TCR beta repertoire diversity, the study relied on deep sequencing normalized with unique cDNA molecular identifiers. Two additional independent replicas of 1 million unique cDNA reads from the same blood draw were analyzed for two donors (one aged 18 to 30 and one aged 80 or older). Overall results and qualifications from the work: Observed TCR beta diversity per million T cells fell roughly linearly with age, and a significant reduction was already apparent by age roughly 40. The percentage of naive T cells measured by flow cytometry correlated strongly with observed TCR beta diversity. The long-lived group showed more naive CD4+ T cells, fewer expanded clones and increased TCR diversity than the aged group, suggesting age selection. Donor CMV infection status was unknown, potentially confounding age-related changes in expanded clonotypes. Because profiling used bulk unsorted PBMCs, naive and antigen-experienced compartments could not be compared conclusively. Estimates of total diversity from one million sequenced T cells were regarded as lower bounds and underestimates.

In regard to this clonotype: There is no known antigen for this receptor. Within one base of it there is no much larger clone, and no base qualities were kept.

Library preparation was by 5' RACE. The sequencer was an Illumina HiSeq 2500. A second PCR of roughly 7 to 11 cycles was performed with a sample-barcoded 5' primer and a J-beta primer mix. Each TCR beta cDNA molecule received a unique molecular identifier from a template-switch 5' adaptor carrying 12 random nucleotides. Each sample yielded at least 2.5 million CDR3-containing paired-end reads. The Mint cDNA synthesis kit, primed by a TRBC-specific oligonucleotide, was used to synthesize first-strand cDNA from all RNA. After uracil-DNA glycosylase treatment, a first 18-cycle PCR used universal primers M1SS and BC2_uni_R on all cDNA. Concerning the study's data processing: For normalization, 1 million high-quality reads were randomly selected from each sample, with every read carrying a distinct molecular identifier. Instead of being binned into consensus sequences, reads that shared molecular identifiers were thrown out. CDR3 identification, clonotype clustering and error correction used MiTCR with a Q25 quality threshold and the strictest error-elimination algorithm. A nonparametric unseen species model with Euler transformation was used to estimate lower-bound total TCR beta diversity. The public sequencing data were trimmed at Q25 with fastp and processed into clonotypes with MiXCR by TCRdb, which kept only in-frame beta chains. Under each unique CDR3 protein, matching rows form one entry showing the most common genes and DNA. These V and J calls are TCRdb output, not the study's own analysis. The sample table contains 710,000 or so distinct CDR3 sequences; only one count was recorded for about 24% of them. The biggest ten clones account for around 21% of the sample.

From a lookup of the germline V gene, CDR1 and CDR2 are SQVTM and ANQGSEA. V is shortened by 3 bases, J by 5 bases, and the region joining them spans 6 bases. CDR3 length: 11 amino acids, cysteine to phenylalanine. The only DNA kept is the CDR3, 33 bases in frame from the first base. Systemically healthy Caucasian individuals from Russia, around 39 in total and aged about 6 to 90 years, were included as donors. Each donor gave about 10 milliliters of peripheral blood, drawn into EDTA-treated Vacutainer tubes. Ficoll-Paque density-gradient centrifugation was used to isolate PBMCs, with at least 6.5 million per sample. Total RNA, at least 5 micrograms per sample, was extracted from PBMCs with Trizol reagent. The percentages of naive CD45RAhigh/CD27high T cells were determined by flow cytometry on a PBMC aliquot from every donor.

The chain uses TRBV29-1 and TRBJ2-3; tentative D gene TRBD2, with 5 bases matching. The receptor comes from a man aged 65 to 79 in good health. The sample was blood. The CDR3 amino acid sequence is: CSVDGEDTQYF. The DNA sequence reads TGCAGCGTTGACGGGGAAGATACGCAGTATTTT.